The entry below describes one TCR beta chain. Its antigen target is currently unknown. A read error may produce the germline difference seen at one junction end. The record originates from a study of blood T cells in healthy people across ages (dated by TCRdb to between 2014 and 2016). About the full investigation: In model experiments, template switching captured about one uniquely barcoded TCR beta cDNA molecule for every two T cells. Using deep sequencing normalized with unique cDNA molecular identifiers, the study measured how TCR beta repertoire diversity changes with age. The donors were divided into four age groups: young (average around 16 years), middle-aged (approximately 39), aged (about 62) and long-lived (roughly 88). To avoid experimental bias, donors of different ages were spread randomly across the sequencing lanes. Two additional independent replicas of 1 million unique cDNA reads from the same blood draw were analyzed for two donors (one aged 18 to 30 and one aged 80 or older). Results and caveats for the whole study, not just this receptor: Observed TCR beta diversity correlated strongly with the percentage of naive T cells measured by flow cytometry. Compared with the aged group, the long-lived group had more naive CD4+ T cells, fewer expanded clones and increased TCR diversity, a pattern suggesting age selection. Bulk unsorted PBMC profiling prevented conclusive comparison of naive and antigen-experienced compartments. As age increased, observed TCR beta diversity per million T cells dropped in a roughly linear way, and a significant reduction was already evident by age 40. Estimates of total diversity from one million sequenced T cells were regarded as lower bounds and underestimates. Because donor CMV infection status was unknown, age-related changes in expanded clonotypes were potentially confounded.

The roughly 42 donors, aged about 6 to 95 years, were systemically healthy Caucasian individuals from Russia. Each donor gave 9.5 to 10 milliliters of peripheral blood, drawn into EDTA-treated Vacutainer tubes. Ficoll-Paque density-gradient centrifugation was used to isolate PBMCs, with at least 7 million per sample. Trizol reagent was used to extract total RNA from the PBMCs, yielding at least 6 micrograms per sample. The percentages of naive CD45RAhigh/CD27high T cells were determined by flow cytometry on a PBMC aliquot from every donor. The CDR3 has 15 amino acids, counting the end cysteine and phenylalanine. Only the CDR3 DNA is retained, 45 bases long and in frame from the first base. CDR1 and CDR2, looked up from the germline V gene, are SGDLS and YYNGEE. To prepare the library, 5' RACE was applied. TCRdb lists the instrument as Illumina HiSeq 2500. A second PCR of roughly 7 to 12 cycles was run with a J-beta primer mix and a sample-barcoded 5' primer. Each TCR beta cDNA molecule received a unique molecular identifier from a template-switch 5' adaptor carrying 12 random nucleotides. At least 3 million CDR3-containing paired-end reads were obtained from each sample. All of the RNA was converted into first-strand cDNA using the Mint cDNA synthesis kit, with a TRBC-specific oligonucleotide serving as the primer. All cDNA was treated with uracil-DNA glycosylase and then went through a first 18-cycle PCR with the universal primers M1SS and BC2_uni_R. On the authors' methods: Normalization of each sample was performed by random selection of 1 million high-quality reads, each carrying a distinct molecular identifier. Reads sharing molecular identifiers were discarded rather than binned into consensus sequences. MiTCR, with a Q25 quality threshold and the strictest error-elimination algorithm, was used for CDR3 identification, clonotype clustering and error correction. A nonparametric unseen species model using Euler transformation provided a lower-bound estimate of total TCR beta diversity. The public reads were reprocessed in TCRdb via fastp at Q25 and MiXCR, keeping in-frame beta chains. Rows are unified per CDR3 protein, each entry keeping the most common DNA and genes. The V and J calls, along with clone size, are taken from TCRdb and not from the paper's own processing. For this sample the table gives 730,000 or so distinct CDR3 sequences, of which around 41% were detected only once. Of the sample, around 32% falls within the top ten clones.

The sequenced sample was blood. This receptor was obtained from a man older than 75 in good health. Recombination joined TRBV9 with TRBJ2-1, and perhaps TRBD2 as D gene, on 5 matching bases. Here the CDR3 is given as CASSVGRGSNNEQFF. DNA sequence: TGTGCCAGTAGCGTAGGGAGAGGGAGTAACAATGAGCAGTTCTTC.